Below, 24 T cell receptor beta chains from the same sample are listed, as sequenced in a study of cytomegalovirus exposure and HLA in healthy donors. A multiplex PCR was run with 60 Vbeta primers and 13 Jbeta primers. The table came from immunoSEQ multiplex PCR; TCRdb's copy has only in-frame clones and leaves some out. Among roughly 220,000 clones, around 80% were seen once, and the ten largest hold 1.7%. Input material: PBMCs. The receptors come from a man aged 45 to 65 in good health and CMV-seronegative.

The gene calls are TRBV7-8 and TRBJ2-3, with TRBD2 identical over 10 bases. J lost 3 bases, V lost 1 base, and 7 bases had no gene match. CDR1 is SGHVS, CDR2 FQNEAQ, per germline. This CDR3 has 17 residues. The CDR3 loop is CASSLEGSGRSTDTQYF. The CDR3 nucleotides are TGTGCCAGCAGCTTAGAAGGTAGCGGGAGGTCGACAGATACGCAGTATTTT.

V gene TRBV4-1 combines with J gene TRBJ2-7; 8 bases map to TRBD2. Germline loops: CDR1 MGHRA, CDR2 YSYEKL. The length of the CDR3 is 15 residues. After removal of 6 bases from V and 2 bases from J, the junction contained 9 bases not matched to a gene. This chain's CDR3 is CASSLTPGGPYEQYF. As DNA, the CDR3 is TGCGCCAGCAGTCTTACCCCGGGAGGGCCCTACGAGCAGTACTTC.

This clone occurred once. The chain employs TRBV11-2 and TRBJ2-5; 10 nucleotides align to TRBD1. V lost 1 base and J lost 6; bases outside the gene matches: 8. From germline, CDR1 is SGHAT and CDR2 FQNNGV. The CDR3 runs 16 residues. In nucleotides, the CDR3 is TGTGCCAGCAGCTTAGCCGGGACAGGGGAAAAGAAGACCCAGTACTTC. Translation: CASSLAGTGEKKTQYF.

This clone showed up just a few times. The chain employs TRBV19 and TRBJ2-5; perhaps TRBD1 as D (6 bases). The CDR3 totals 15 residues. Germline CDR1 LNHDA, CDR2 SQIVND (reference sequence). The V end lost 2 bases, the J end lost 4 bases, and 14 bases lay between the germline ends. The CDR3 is CASSITAGASETQYF. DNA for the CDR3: TGTGCCAGTAGTATAACGGCAGGGGCATCAGAGACCCAGTACTTC.

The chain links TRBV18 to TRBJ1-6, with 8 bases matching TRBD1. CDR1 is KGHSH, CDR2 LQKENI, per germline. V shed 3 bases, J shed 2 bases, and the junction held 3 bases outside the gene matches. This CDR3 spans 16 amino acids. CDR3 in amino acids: CASSPDRATYNSPLHF. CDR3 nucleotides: TGTGCCAGCTCACCGGACAGGGCCACCTATAATTCACCCCTCCACTTT.

For the CDR3, the DNA is TGTGCCAGCAGCCTAGGACAAGTTTATGGCTACACCTTC. Translation gives CASSLGQVYGYTF. The genes are TRBV7-9 and TRBJ1-2; D perhaps matches TRBD1 (5 bases). CDR1 is SEHNR and CDR2 is FQNEAQ in the germline V gene (reference sequence). The V gene lost 5 bases and the J gene lost 5 bases, with 12 bases spanning the gap. CDR3 length: 13 amino acids.

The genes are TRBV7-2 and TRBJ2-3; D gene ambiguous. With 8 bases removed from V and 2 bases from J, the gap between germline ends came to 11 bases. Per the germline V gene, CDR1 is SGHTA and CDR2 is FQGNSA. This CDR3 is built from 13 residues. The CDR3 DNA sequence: TGTGCCAGCCGAGGCCCAAACACAGATACGCAGTATTTT. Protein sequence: CASRGPNTDTQYF.

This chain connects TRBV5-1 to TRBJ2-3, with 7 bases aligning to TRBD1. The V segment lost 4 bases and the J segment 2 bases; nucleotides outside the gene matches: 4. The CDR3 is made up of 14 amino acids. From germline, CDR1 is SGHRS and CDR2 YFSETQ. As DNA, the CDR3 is TGCGCCAGCAGCGGCGGACAGGCCACAGATACGCAGTATTTT. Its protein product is CASSGGQATDTQYF.

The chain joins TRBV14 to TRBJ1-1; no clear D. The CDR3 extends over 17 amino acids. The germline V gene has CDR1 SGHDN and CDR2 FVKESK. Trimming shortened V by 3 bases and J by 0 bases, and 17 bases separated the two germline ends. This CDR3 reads CASSQERIGRLNTEAFF. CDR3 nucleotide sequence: TGTGCCAGCAGCCAGGAGCGGATAGGTCGATTGAACACTGAAGCTTTCTTT.

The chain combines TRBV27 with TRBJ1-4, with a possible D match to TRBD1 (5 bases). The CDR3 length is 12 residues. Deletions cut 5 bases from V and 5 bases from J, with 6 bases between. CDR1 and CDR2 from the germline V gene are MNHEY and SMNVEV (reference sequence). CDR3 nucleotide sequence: TGTGCCAGCAGTAGACAGAATGAAAAACTGTTTTTT. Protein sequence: CASSRQNEKLFF.

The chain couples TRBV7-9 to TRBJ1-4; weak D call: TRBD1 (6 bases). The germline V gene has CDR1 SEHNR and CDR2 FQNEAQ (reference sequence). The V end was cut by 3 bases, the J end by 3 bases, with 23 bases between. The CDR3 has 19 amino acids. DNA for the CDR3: TGTGCCAGCAGCTTCACCGGGACACCCGACGGGTCGGCTAATGAAAAACTGTTTTTT. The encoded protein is CASSFTGTPDGSANEKLFF.

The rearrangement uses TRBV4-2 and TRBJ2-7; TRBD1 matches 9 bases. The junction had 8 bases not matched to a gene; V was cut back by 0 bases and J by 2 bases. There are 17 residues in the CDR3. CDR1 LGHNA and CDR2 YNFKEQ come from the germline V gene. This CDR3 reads CASSQEETGTGTYEQYF. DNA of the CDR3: TGTGCCAGCAGCCAAGAAGAGACCGGGACAGGGACCTACGAGCAGTACTTC.

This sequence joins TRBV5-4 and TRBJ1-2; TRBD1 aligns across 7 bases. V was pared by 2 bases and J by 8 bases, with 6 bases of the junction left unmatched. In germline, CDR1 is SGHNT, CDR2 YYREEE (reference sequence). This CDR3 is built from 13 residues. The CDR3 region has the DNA TGTGCCAGCAGCTTCCTACAGGGGAACGGCTACACCTTC. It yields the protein CASSFLQGNGYTF.

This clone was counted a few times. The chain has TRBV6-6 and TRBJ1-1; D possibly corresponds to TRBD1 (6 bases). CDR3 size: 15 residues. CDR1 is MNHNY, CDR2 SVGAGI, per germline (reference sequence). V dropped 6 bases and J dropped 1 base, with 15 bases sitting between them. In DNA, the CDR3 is TGTGCCAGCAGACCCCTTCAGGGGACGAACACTGAAGCTTTCTTT. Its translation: CASRPLQGTNTEAFF.

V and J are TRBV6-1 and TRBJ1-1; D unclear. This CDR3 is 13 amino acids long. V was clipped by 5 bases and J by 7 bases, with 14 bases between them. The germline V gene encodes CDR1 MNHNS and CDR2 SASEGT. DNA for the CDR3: TGTGCCAGCAGTCTCTATCGGGGATATGAAGCTTTCTTT. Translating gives CASSLYRGYEAFF.

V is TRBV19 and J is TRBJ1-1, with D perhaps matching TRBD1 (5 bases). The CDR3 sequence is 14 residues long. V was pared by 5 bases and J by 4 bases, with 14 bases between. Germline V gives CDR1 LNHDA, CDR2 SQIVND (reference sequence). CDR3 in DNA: TGTGCCAGTAGTGCACAGGTAGGGCCCACTGAAGCTTTCTTT. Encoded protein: CASSAQVGPTEAFF.

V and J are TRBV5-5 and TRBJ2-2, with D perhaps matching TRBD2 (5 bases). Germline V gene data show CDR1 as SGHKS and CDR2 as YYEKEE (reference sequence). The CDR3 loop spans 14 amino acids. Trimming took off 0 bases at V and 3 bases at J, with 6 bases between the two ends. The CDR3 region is CASSLVEDTGELFF. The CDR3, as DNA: TGTGCCAGCAGCTTGGTGGAGGACACCGGGGAGCTGTTTTTT.

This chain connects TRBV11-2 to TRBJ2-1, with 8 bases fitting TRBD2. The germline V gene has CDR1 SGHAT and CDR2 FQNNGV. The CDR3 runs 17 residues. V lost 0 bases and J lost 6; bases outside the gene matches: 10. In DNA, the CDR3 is TGTGCCAGCAGCTTAGATCCCTATGAGCGGGAGAGCAATGAGCAGTTCTTC. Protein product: CASSLDPYERESNEQFF.

The CDR3 region has the DNA TGTGCCAGCAGCTTAGGGCGGGAGAACTCCTACGAGCAGTACTTC. Translation: CASSLGRENSYEQYF. The V and J genes are TRBV11-2 and TRBJ2-7, with 7 bases identical to TRBD2. CDR1 and CDR2 (germline): SGHAT, FQNNGV. J was trimmed by 0 bases and V by 1 base; bases with no gene match: 3. The CDR3 contains 15 residues.

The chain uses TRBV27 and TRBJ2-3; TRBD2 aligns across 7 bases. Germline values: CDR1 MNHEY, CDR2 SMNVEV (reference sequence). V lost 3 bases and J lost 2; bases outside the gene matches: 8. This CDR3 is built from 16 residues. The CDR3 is CASSFGGSGLTDTQYF. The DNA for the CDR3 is TGTGCCAGCAGTTTCGGGGGGTCGGGCCTCACAGATACGCAGTATTTT.

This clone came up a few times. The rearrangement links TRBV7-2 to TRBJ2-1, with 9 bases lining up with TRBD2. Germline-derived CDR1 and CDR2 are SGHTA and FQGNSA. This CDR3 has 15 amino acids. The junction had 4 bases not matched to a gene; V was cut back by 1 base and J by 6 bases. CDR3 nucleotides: TGTGCCAGCAGCTTAGGACTAGCGGACATCAATGAGCAGTTCTTC. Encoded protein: CASSLGLADINEQFF.

CDR3 DNA sequence: TGCGCCAGCATCGCAGGGGGCGCTGGAGAGACCCAGTACTTC. Translating gives CASIAGGAGETQYF. The gene calls are TRBV5-1 and TRBJ2-5, with 8 bases fitting TRBD1. Germline V lookup: CDR1 SGHRS, CDR2 YFSETQ. The CDR3 is 14 residues long. J gave up 4 bases and V 6 bases, and 8 bases lay outside the gene matches.

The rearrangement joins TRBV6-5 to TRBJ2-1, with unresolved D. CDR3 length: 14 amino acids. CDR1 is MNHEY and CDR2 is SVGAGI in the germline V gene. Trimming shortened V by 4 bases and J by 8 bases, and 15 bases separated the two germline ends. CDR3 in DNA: TGTGCCAGCAGTTTCGGTAGTCCATCCCATGAGCAGTTCTTC. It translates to CASSFGSPSHEQFF.

The CDR3 reads CASSRTSGSGDTQYF. CDR3 sequence (DNA): TGTGCCAGCAGCCGGACTAGCGGGAGTGGAGATACGCAGTATTTT. J is TRBJ2-3 and V is TRBV7-3; 13 nucleotides match TRBD2. Germline CDR1 SGHTA, CDR2 FQGTGA. V shed 5 bases and J 5 bases; nucleotides not matched to a gene: 4. The CDR3 is 15 amino acids.